Following are 16 T cell receptor beta chains from one sample sequenced in a study of CD8+CD57+ T cells in acquired aplastic anemia. Profiling of TCR beta VDJ combinations and CDR3 sequences used genomic DNA as template. One entry per CDR3 protein, called by TCRdb with MiXCR from the reads. The sample carries some 290,000 distinct CDR3 sequences, 56% recorded once. The sequenced sample consisted of sorted CD4+, CD8+, or CD8+CD57+ T cells (not recorded which) from PBMCs. These receptors all stem from a human donor with severe aplastic anemia or a healthy control (not recorded which).

This clonotype has just a few counts. The chain recombines TRBV7-9 with TRBJ1-1; the D is unclear. The germline V gene has CDR1 SEHNR and CDR2 FQNEAQ (reference sequence). Trimming removed 2 bases from V and 1 base from J, with 14 bases in between. The CDR3 sequence is 16 residues long. The CDR3 sequence: CASSLLGGVGNTEAFF. The DNA of the CDR3 is TGTGCCAGCAGCTTATTGGGTGGTGTAGGGAACACTGAAGCTTTCTTT.

The chain combines TRBV5-6 with TRBJ2-4; TRBD1 matches at 8 bases. Looked up from germline, CDR1 is SGHDT and CDR2 is YYEEEE. V dropped 1 base and J dropped 5; count of bases not matched to a gene: 17. There are 19 residues in the CDR3. CDR3 nucleotides: TGTGCCAGCAGCTTGAGGGGGACAGGAGGCAGGGATCCCCAAAACATTCAGTACTTC. Protein product: CASSLRGTGGRDPQNIQYF.

As concerns this clonotype: One end of the junction varies from germline; a read error may be responsible. This rearrangement joins TRBV2 to TRBJ1-1; 8 bases are shared with TRBD1. The CDR3 runs 15 residues. The V gene's germline CDR1 is SNHLY and CDR2 FYNNEI. CDR3 sequence reads: CASSDRDRRDTEASF. Written as DNA, the CDR3 is TGTGCCAGCAGTGACCGGGACAGGAGGGACACTGAAGCTTCCTTT.

This clonotype was counted at least ten times. For the CDR3, the DNA is TGTGCCAGCAGCTTAGGTGGCAGGTTGAACACTGAAGCTTTCTTT. This translates into CASSLGGRLNTEAFF. This rearrangement joins TRBV7-8 to TRBJ1-1; D not resolved. CDR1 and CDR2 (germline): SGHVS, FQNEAQ. Trimming took off 1 base at V and 0 bases at J, with 9 bases between the two ends. CDR3 length: 15 residues.

The chain has TRBV10-3 and TRBJ1-4, with TRBD1 matching 8 bases. Germline CDR1 is ENHRY and CDR2 is SYGVKD. Unmatched junction bases numbered 17, after V lost 10 bases and J lost 10 bases. The CDR3 sequence is 15 residues long. CDR3 in DNA: TGTGCCACCGGTGGATCCGGGACAGGAGATGGAAAACTGTTTTTT. It translates to CATGGSGTGDGKLFF.

This chain connects TRBV10-3 to TRBJ2-2; D is ambiguous. Trimming removed 5 bases at V and 4 bases at J, with 17 bases between. This CDR3 comprises 16 residues. The germline gives CDR1 ENHRY, CDR2 SYGVKD. This CDR3 is CAISSPDHGGTGELFF. CDR3 DNA sequence: TGTGCCATCAGTTCTCCGGACCATGGCGGCACCGGGGAGCTGTTTTTT.

V and J are TRBV5-6 and TRBJ1-3; a possible D gene is TRBD1 (6 bases). Germline V gene lookup returns CDR1 SGHDT and CDR2 YYEEEE. CDR3 length: 13 residues. V was cut by 0 bases and J by 15 bases, with 16 bases left in between. The CDR3 is CASSLVGGGHRYF. CDR3 bases: TGTGCCAGCAGCTTGGTGGGGGGCGGACATCGATATTTT. The whole variable domain, remainder taken from reference TRBV5-6 and TRBJ1-3, is DAGVTQSPTHLIKTRGQQVTLRCSPKSGHDTVSWYQQALGQGPQFIFQYYEEEERQRGNFPDRFSGHQFPNYSSELNVNALLLGDSALYLCASSLVGGGHRYFGEGSWLTVV.

This chain connects TRBV10-3 to TRBJ1-2; TRBD1 matches 9 bases. This CDR3 spans 13 amino acids. CDR1 and CDR2 (germline): ENHRY, SYGVKD. V shed 8 bases and J 4 bases; nucleotides not matched to a gene: 5. The DNA for the CDR3 is TGTGCCATCCCGAGGACAGGGGCCTATGGCTACACCTTC. Translating gives CAIPRTGAYGYTF.

In regard to this clonotype: Since the CDR3 does not end with the conserved phenylalanine or tryptophan, this likely comes from a read error. No DNA is shown, since the ends of the CDR3 on it are uncertain; the CDR3 is the one TCRdb lists. The chain employs TRBV19 and TRBJ1-6; the table's D call TRBD1 went unverified against the DNA. The CDR3 is 10 amino acids long, termini counted. CDR1 LNHDA and CDR2 SQIVND come from the germline V gene (reference sequence). The CDR3 loop is CASSHFMGGR.

For this clonotype: One junction end disagrees with the germline gene, perhaps due to a read error. This chain connects TRBV29-1 to TRBJ2-5, with TRBD2 matching 7 bases. Germline loops: CDR1 SQVTM, CDR2 ANQGSEA. The CDR3 covers 14 residues. CDR3 residues: CSIDSSGGPGTQYF. In DNA, the CDR3 is TGCAGCATTGATTCTAGCGGAGGCCCAGGGACCCAGTACTTC.

In this sample, this clonotype turned up many times. The V call is TRBV19, the J call TRBJ1-6; the D is unclear. The CDR3 runs 12 residues. Germline V gene sequence: CDR1 LNHDA, CDR2 SQIVND (reference sequence). The V end lost 9 bases, the J end lost 10 bases, and 13 bases lay between the germline ends. CDR3 nucleotide sequence: TGTGCCAGCGGGGAGAGATACTCACCCCTCCACTTT. Its translation: CASGERYSPLHF.

The rearrangement uses TRBV5-1 and TRBJ1-3; the D is unclear. The CDR3 sequence is 12 residues long. V dropped 9 bases and J dropped 7 bases, with 14 bases sitting between them. The germline V gene encodes CDR1 SGHRS and CDR2 YFSETQ. Here the CDR3 reads CATSVVGNTIYF. The CDR3 DNA sequence: TGCGCCACCTCCGTGGTAGGGAACACCATATATTTT.

The sample holds many counts of this clonotype. V gene TRBV30 combines with J gene TRBJ1-2; D ambiguous. This CDR3 comprises 12 residues. Trimming stripped 5 bases from V and 1 base from J, with 8 bases between. CDR1 and CDR2 from the germline V gene are GTSNPN and SVGIG (reference sequence). CDR3 residues: CAWDPINYGYTF. In nucleotides, the CDR3 is TGTGCCTGGGACCCAATTAACTATGGCTACACCTTC.

This clonotype was detected only once. The J gene is TRBJ1-6, the V gene TRBV7-9; possible D gene TRBD1, 6 bases. Trimming pared 6 bases from V and 1 base from J, leaving 10 bases between. Germline CDR1 is SEHNR and CDR2 is FQNEAQ (reference sequence). The CDR3 has 15 residues. CDR3 sequence reads: CASRSGESYNSPLHF. CDR3 nucleotide sequence: TGTGCCAGCAGGTCAGGGGAGTCCTATAATTCACCCCTCCACTTT.

The chain links TRBV19 to TRBJ2-1, with D perhaps matching TRBD1 (6 bases). CDR1 LNHDA and CDR2 SQIVND come from the germline V gene (reference sequence). The V gene lost 1 base and the J gene lost 0 bases, with 7 bases spanning the gap. The CDR3 spans 15 residues. CDR3 in amino acids: CASSIGTASYNEQFF. CDR3 nucleotides: TGTGCCAGTAGTATAGGGACAGCCTCCTACAATGAGCAGTTCTTC.

The CDR3, as DNA: TGCAGTGCCTTGGGACAGAGCAATCAGCCCCAGCATTTT. It specifies CSALGQSNQPQHF. The V call is TRBV20-1, the J call TRBJ1-5; 7 bases match TRBD1. Trimming took 6 bases from V and 1 from J; bases not matched to a gene: 3. Per the germline V gene, CDR1 is DFQATT and CDR2 is SNEGSKA (reference sequence). The CDR3 runs to 13 residues.